This entry lists 29 T cell receptor beta chains sequenced from one sample in a study of OX40 agonist ivuxolimab in advanced cancers. TCRdb keeps only in-frame clones here, not all; method: immunoSEQ multiplex PCR. This sample yields 50,000 to 70,000 clones, of which 80% to 90% are seen a single time; over 1% belongs to the top ten. Sample: CD4+ or CD8+ T cells sorted from blood, taken in a trial of the OX40 agonist ivuxolimab. All receptors derive from an adult with an advanced solid tumor such as melanoma, head and neck, liver or kidney cancer.

This clone was observed a few times. The chain joins TRBV10-3 to TRBJ1-4, with TRBD1 as a possible D gene (6 bases). CDR1 and CDR2 from the germline V gene are ENHRY and SYGVKD. This CDR3 has 15 residues. Trimming took off 0 bases at V and 7 bases at J, with 12 bases between the two ends. The DNA of the CDR3 is TGTGCCATCAGTGAGTCGATACAGGGAGGTGAAAAACTGTTTTTT. Translated: CAISESIQGGEKLFF.

The J gene is TRBJ2-3, the V gene TRBV11-1, with D possibly matching TRBD2 (5 bases). Germline-derived CDR1 and CDR2 are SGHAT and FQDESV (reference sequence). V lost 5 bases and J lost 6, with 15 bases in between. CDR3 length equals 14 residues. CDR3 nucleotides: TGTGCCAGCAGCCCAGGACGGGAAACGGATACGCAGTATTTT. As protein: CASSPGRETDTQYF.

This chain uses TRBV11-3 with TRBJ2-7; D might be TRBD2 (5 bases). V lost 5 bases, J lost 7 bases, and 15 bases lay in between. This CDR3 has 13 amino acids. Per the germline V gene, CDR1 is SGHNT and CDR2 is YENEEA. The CDR3 loop is CASSPRATREQYF. The CDR3 coding sequence is TGTGCCAGCAGCCCCCGGGCCACTAGGGAGCAGTACTTC.

The chain couples TRBV6-5 to TRBJ1-2; perhaps TRBD1 as D (6 bases). The V end was cut by 5 bases, the J end by 8 bases, with 15 bases between. Germline V gene sequence: CDR1 MNHEY, CDR2 SVGAGI. The CDR3 is made up of 13 amino acids. DNA of the CDR3: TGTGCCAGCAGTACCAAAGGGGGGAACGGCTACACCTTC. Residues: CASSTKGGNGYTF.

The rearrangement links TRBV2 to TRBJ2-5; D is unresolved. The CDR3 sequence is 13 residues long. V lost 4 bases, J lost 1 base, and 7 bases lay in between. Germline CDR1 and CDR2: SNHLY and FYNNEI. The CDR3 DNA follows: TGTGCCAGCAGTGCGCAGGCCCAAGAGACCCAGTACTTC. It specifies CASSAQAQETQYF.

The gene calls are TRBV27 and TRBJ2-1; 10 bases align to TRBD2. The CDR3 consists of 22 residues. V dropped 0 bases and J dropped 8; count of bases not matched to a gene: 25. From germline, CDR1 is MNHEY and CDR2 SMNVEV (reference sequence). This CDR3 is CASSLSYPGGAASSGSSDEQFF. Written as DNA, the CDR3 is TGTGCCAGCAGTTTATCCTATCCGGGGGGGGCAGCCTCTAGCGGGAGTTCCGATGAGCAGTTCTTC.

The genes are TRBV29-1 and TRBJ1-1; 7 bases are shared with TRBD1. The CDR3 has 13 amino acids. V shed 7 bases, J shed 4 bases, and the junction held 9 bases outside the gene matches. From germline, CDR1 is SQVTM and CDR2 ANQGSEA. CDR3 residues: CSALVQGFTEAFF. The DNA of the CDR3 is TGCAGCGCCCTCGTACAGGGGTTCACTGAAGCTTTCTTT.

The chain carries TRBV4-1 and TRBJ2-1; 8 nucleotides align to TRBD2. The J segment lost 7 bases and the V segment lost 4 bases, leaving 12 bases of the junction unmatched. The CDR3 covers 16 residues. Germline assignment: CDR1 MGHRA and CDR2 YSYEKL. The CDR3 reads CASSPRLAPLGNEQFF. The CDR3 nucleotides read TGCGCCAGCAGCCCTCGACTAGCGCCACTCGGGAATGAGCAGTTCTTC.

CDR3 nucleotide sequence: TGCGCCAGCAGCCCACGGACATTCTCCGGCTCCTACAATGAGCAGTTCTTC. Its protein is CASSPRTFSGSYNEQFF. The V call is TRBV5-1, the J call TRBJ2-1; D perhaps matches TRBD1 (5 bases). Germline-derived CDR1 and CDR2 are SGHRS and YFSETQ. V gave up 4 bases and J gave up 0 bases, with 17 bases separating them. The CDR3 has 17 residues.

The rearrangement uses TRBV18 and TRBJ1-1; tentatively, D is TRBD1 (5 bases). Trimming stripped 6 bases from V and 4 bases from J, with 18 bases between. The CDR3 extends over 15 amino acids. Germline CDR1 is KGHSH and CDR2 is LQKENI. CDR3 loop: CASSLTGGIGTEAFF. DNA for the CDR3: TGTGCCAGCTCCCTAACGGGGGGAATAGGCACTGAAGCTTTCTTT.

The V and J genes are TRBV7-8 and TRBJ2-7, with D possibly being TRBD2 (6 bases). Germline values: CDR1 SGHVS, CDR2 FQNEAQ. V was cut by 5 bases and J by 1 base, with 15 bases left in between. The CDR3 consists of 15 residues. The CDR3 DNA is TGTGCCAGCAGCCAAACCCGGGACTTATCCTACGAGCAGTACTTC. It is translated as CASSQTRDLSYEQYF.

This clone was found a few times. This chain joins TRBV10-3 and TRBJ2-1, with D perhaps matching TRBD1 (5 bases). Germline V CDR1 and CDR2: ENHRY, SYGVKD. The CDR3 contains 12 residues. Trimming removed 3 bases from V and 8 bases from J, with 8 bases in between. CDR3 residues: CAISDVGDEQFF. CDR3 nucleotides: TGTGCCATCAGTGATGTAGGGGATGAGCAGTTCTTC.

V usage is TRBV11-2 and J usage is TRBJ1-4; D is uncertain. V lost 2 bases and J 8 bases, leaving 15 bases between the germline ends. The CDR3 contains 15 residues. The V gene's germline CDR1 is SGHAT and CDR2 FQNNGV. CDR3 nucleotide sequence: TGTGCCAGCAGCTTAAGCGACGGCGGAGGGGAAAAACTGTTTTTT. Translation gives CASSLSDGGGEKLFF.

The J gene is TRBJ2-3, the V gene TRBV11-2; D is unclear. The CDR3 is made up of 14 amino acids. The germline V gene encodes CDR1 SGHAT and CDR2 FQNNGV. Trimming took 2 bases from V and 0 from J, leaving 6 bases between them. For the CDR3, the DNA is TGTGCCAGCAGCTTATACCACAGCACAGATACGCAGTATTTT. It yields the protein CASSLYHSTDTQYF.

This chain joins TRBV18 and TRBJ2-7; 10 positions agree with TRBD2. J gave up 4 bases and V 3 bases, and 6 bases lay outside the gene matches. From germline, CDR1 is KGHSH and CDR2 LQKENI. The CDR3 is made up of 15 amino acids. The CDR3 nucleotides are TGTGCCAGCTCACCGCTAGCGGGGGTAAAGTACGAGCAGTACTTC. Amino acids: CASSPLAGVKYEQYF.

The chain is built from TRBV4-1 and TRBJ2-3; perhaps TRBD1 as D (7 bases). CDR1 and CDR2 (germline): MGHRA, YSYEKL. V lost 3 bases, J lost 3 bases, and 13 bases lay in between. The CDR3 loop spans 15 amino acids. In DNA, the CDR3 is TGCGCCAGCAGCCAGACAGGGAGGTGGACAGATACGCAGTATTTT. It codes for CASSQTGRWTDTQYF.

The V and J genes are TRBV7-2 and TRBJ2-1; TRBD2 matches 12 bases. V dropped 6 bases and J dropped 2; count of bases not matched to a gene: 5. The CDR3 covers 16 residues. The germline CDR1 and CDR2 sequences are SGHTA and FQGNSA. The CDR3 DNA sequence: TGTGCCAGCAGTCCGTCTAGCGGGAGGGCCTACAATGAGCAGTTCTTC. It translates to CASSPSSGRAYNEQFF. Full variable domain (remainder filled in from reference TRBV7-2 and TRBJ2-1): GAGVSQSPSNKVTEKGKDVELRCDPISGHTALYWYRQSLGQGLEFLIYFQGNSAPDKSGLPSDRFSAERTGGSVSTLTIQRTQQEDSAVYLCASSPSSGRAYNEQFFGPGTRLTVL.

The gene calls are TRBV30 and TRBJ2-1; D tentatively reads TRBD1 or TRBD2 (6 bases each). V lost 2 bases and J 7 bases, leaving 18 bases between the germline ends. The CDR3 sequence is 15 residues long. Germline V gene lookup returns CDR1 GTSNPN and CDR2 SVGIG (reference sequence). Here the CDR3 DNA reads TGTGCCTGGAGTTCGGGGGACAAGGGGAAAAATGAGCAGTTCTTC. Its translation: CAWSSGDKGKNEQFF.

This rearrangement joins TRBV4-2 to TRBJ2-3; D not resolved. The germline V gene has CDR1 LGHNA and CDR2 YNFKEQ. The CDR3 has 15 amino acids. V lost 0 bases to trimming and J lost 0 bases, with 7 bases between them. In DNA, the CDR3 is TGTGCCAGCAGCCAAGATAGGGTTAGCACAGATACGCAGTATTTT. Translation: CASSQDRVSTDTQYF.

V usage is TRBV5-8 and J usage is TRBJ2-5, with a weak D call TRBD2 (6 bases). Germline V gene sequence: CDR1 SGHTS, CDR2 YDEGEE. The CDR3 spans 18 residues. V dropped 0 bases and J dropped 4 bases, with 22 bases sitting between them. The chain's CDR3 is CASSLAVGLPILGETQYF. DNA for the CDR3: TGTGCCAGCAGCTTGGCTGTCGGACTACCTATCTTGGGAGAGACCCAGTACTTC.

This chain joins TRBV30 and TRBJ2-6; D may be TRBD1 or TRBD2 (6 bases each). V was shortened by 4 bases and J by 4 bases, with 11 bases between the two germline ends. CDR1 and CDR2 (germline): GTSNPN, SVGIG (reference sequence). This CDR3 is 14 amino acids long. The CDR3 coding sequence is TGTGCCTGGACGAGGGGGGCCGGGGCCAACGTCCTGACTTTC. Its protein is CAWTRGAGANVLTF.

The chain carries TRBV5-1 and TRBJ2-1; 7 positions match TRBD1. In germline, CDR1 is SGHRS, CDR2 YFSETQ. The junction had 7 bases not matched to a gene; V was cut back by 4 bases and J by 9 bases. There are 13 residues in the CDR3. The CDR3: CASSRTGQVEQFF. The DNA of the CDR3 is TGCGCCAGCAGCCGGACAGGCCAGGTTGAGCAGTTCTTC. Full variable domain (missing parts from reference TRBV5-1 and TRBJ2-1): KAGVTQTPRYLIKTRGQQVTLSCSPISGHRSVSWYQQTPGQGLQFLFEYFSETQRNKGNFPGRFSGRQFSNSRSEMNVSTLELGDSALYLCASSRTGQVEQFFGPGTRLTVL.

This clone is a singleton in its sample. The chain links TRBV5-6 to TRBJ1-5; a possible D gene is TRBD1 (6 bases). The CDR3 totals 15 residues. With 2 bases removed from V and 2 bases from J, the gap between germline ends came to 11 bases. The germline gives CDR1 SGHDT, CDR2 YYEEEE. CDR3 amino acids: CASSFGAGGNQPQHF. CDR3 coding DNA: TGTGCCAGCAGCTTTGGTGCAGGGGGCAATCAGCCCCAGCATTTT.

The genes are TRBV4-2 and TRBJ1-2, with D possibly TRBD1 on 6 matching bases. The length of the CDR3 is 16 residues. Germline V gene lookup returns CDR1 LGHNA and CDR2 YNFKEQ. Trimming shortened V by 0 bases and J by 5 bases, and 16 bases separated the two germline ends. The DNA of the CDR3 is TGTGCCAGCAGCCAAGATGTCGGTGCAGGGGCTTATGGCTACACCTTC. Protein product: CASSQDVGAGAYGYTF.

J is TRBJ1-5 and V is TRBV6-1; possible D gene TRBD1, 5 bases. The ends were cut back, 3 bases at V and 5 bases at J, with 11 bases in the middle. The CDR3 totals 14 residues. Germline CDR1 reads MNHNS; CDR2 reads SASEGT. CDR3 amino acids: CASSEQGWDQPQHF. CDR3 bases: TGTGCCAGCAGTGAGCAGGGATGGGATCAGCCCCAGCATTTT.

The chain is built from TRBV18 and TRBJ2-7, with D possibly TRBD2 on 7 matching bases. Between the trimmed V and J ends, which lost 3 bases and 5 bases, there was a span of 14 bases. In germline, CDR1 is KGHSH, CDR2 LQKENI. The CDR3 consists of 14 residues. The CDR3 sequence is CASSPSRGANEQYF. The CDR3 nucleotides read TGTGCCAGCTCACCCTCTCGGGGGGCCAACGAGCAGTACTTC.

V gene TRBV5-1 combines with J gene TRBJ2-3; no clear D gene. Germline CDR1 reads SGHRS; CDR2 reads YFSETQ. Trimming pared 2 bases from V and 1 base from J, leaving 17 bases between. This CDR3 is 17 amino acids long. CDR3 protein: CASSLNPRVAGTDTQYF. As DNA, the CDR3 is TGCGCCAGCAGCTTAAACCCCCGTGTGGCAGGCACAGATACGCAGTATTTT.

This sequence joins TRBV6-4 and TRBJ1-5; 7 bases align to TRBD1. Germline trimming cut 4 bases from V and 4 bases from J; bases unmatched to any gene: 4. CDR3 length: 14 amino acids. Germline values: CDR1 MRHNA, CDR2 SNTAGT. CDR3 in DNA: TGTGCCAGCAGTGCGGGCAGGGGGAATCAGCCCCAGCATTTT. Its translation: CASSAGRGNQPQHF.

This rearrangement joins TRBV10-1 to TRBJ1-1, with D unresolved. Germline V gives CDR1 WNHNN, CDR2 SYGVQD (reference sequence). Trimming removed 9 bases at V and 0 bases at J, with 14 bases between. This CDR3 region has 14 residues. CDR3 sequence: CASSPGRMNTEAFF. The CDR3 DNA reads TGCGCCAGTAGCCCTGGCAGGATGAACACTGAAGCTTTCTTT.